This T cell receptor beta chain came from a study of blood T cells in healthy people across ages. A second PCR of 7 to 11 cycles used a sample-barcoded 5' primer and a J-beta primer mix. TCRdb reanalysed the 5' RACE reads using MiXCR and keeps one entry per CDR3 protein. The data contain about 1.4 million distinct CDR3 sequences, around 59% of them seen just once; the ten biggest clones take up 6.5% to 8.5%. This clonotype has just a few counts. The CDR3 runs 11 residues. Germline V gene lookup returns CDR1 MNHNY and CDR2 SVGAGI (reference sequence). V lost 2 bases to trimming and J lost 5 bases, with 4 bases between them. The authors extracted at least 5 micrograms of total RNA per sample.

J is TRBJ2-7 and V is TRBV6-6; unclear D gene. The sequenced material came from blood. The receptor comes from a young man in good health. CDR3 in amino acids: CASSYRHEQYF. In DNA form, the CDR3 reads TGTGCCAGCAGTTACAGACACGAGCAGTACTTC.